This is a list of T cell receptor beta chains from one sample in a study of blood T cell repertoires in COVID-19. Libraries were prepared by immunoSEQ multiplex PCR; TCRdb keeps only in-frame clonotypes and omits some of them. The sample lists 240,000 or so clones, approximately 86% occurring once. Sequenced material: peripheral blood. The receptors originated from a woman aged 70-85 years with active or convalescent COVID-19. CDR3s include the opening cysteine and the closing phenylalanine or tryptophan. The D gene is left open where the match is weak. Only part of the rows carry a size: once, few, many, or a class if the clone is expanded.

abundance,d_gene,j_gene,v_gene,CDR3aa,CDR3nt
few,-,TRBJ1-2,TRBV7-3,CASSLDSNYGYTF,TGTGCCAGCAGCTTGGACAGTAACTATGGCTACACCTTC
-,-,TRBJ2-1,TRBV12-3/TRBV12-4,CASTRQGWNEQFF,TGTGCCAGCACCCGGCAGGGGTGGAATGAGCAGTTCTTC
-,TRBD1,TRBJ2-5,TRBV18,CASSGQEYQETQYF,TGTGCCTCCTCGGGACAGGAGTACCAAGAGACCCAGTACTTC
-,TRBD1,TRBJ1-4,TRBV6-5,CASSYGQVEEKLFF,TGTGCCAGCAGTTACGGACAGGTAGAGGAAAAACTGTTTTTT
-,-,TRBJ2-7,TRBV6-6,CASTTFLRGSYEQYF,TGTGCCAGCACCACATTTCTCCGGGGTTCCTACGAGCAGTACTTC
-,-,TRBJ2-5,TRBV29-1,CSVSQGVGETQYF,TGCAGCGTCTCACAGGGAGTCGGGGAGACCCAGTACTTC
-,-,TRBJ1-6,TRBV5-6,CASSLLPRENSPLHF,TGTGCCAGCAGCTTGTTGCCGAGAGAGAATTCACCCCTCCACTTT
-,-,TRBJ2-5,TRBV18,CASSPLVGVVETQYF,TGTGCCAGCTCCCCTCTGGTAGGGGTCGTCGAGACCCAGTACTTC
-,-,TRBJ1-4,TRBV20-1,CSARGRLELFF,TGCAGTGCTAGAGGGCGGCTAGAACTGTTTTTT
once,-,TRBJ2-1,TRBV10-3,CAIGGSYNEQFF,TGTGCCATCGGCGGATCCTACAATGAGCAGTTCTTC
-,-,TRBJ1-1,TRBV12-3/TRBV12-4,CASRPQGSFGAFF,TGTGCCAGCAGGCCACAGGGTAGCTTTGGAGCTTTCTTT
-,-,TRBJ1-1,TRBV27,CASRFQGTEAFF,TGTGCCAGCCGCTTCCAGGGCACTGAAGCTTTCTTT
-,-,TRBJ1-1,TRBV27,CASGEVGGNTEAFF,TGTGCCAGCGGGGAGGTTGGCGGGAACACTGAAGCTTTCTTT
-,-,TRBJ2-7,TRBV12-3/TRBV12-4,CASSFNSHYEQYF,TGTGCCAGCAGTTTCAACAGCCACTACGAGCAGTACTTC
-,-,TRBJ1-6,TRBV7-9,CASTTGSLGASPLHF,TGTGCCAGCACCACCGGGTCCCTCGGTGCTTCACCCCTCCACTTT
-,-,TRBJ2-2,TRBV25-1,CASSETRTVPTGELFF,TGTGCCAGCAGTGAAACCCGAACAGTCCCAACCGGGGAGCTGTTTTTT
-,-,TRBJ1-4,TRBV6-5,CASSGGGAGEKLFF,TGTGCCAGCAGCGGGGGGGGCGCAGGGGAAAAACTGTTTTTT
-,-,TRBJ1-4,TRBV6-6,CASRRQVLTATNEKLFF,TGTGCCAGCAGGCGACAGGTTTTAACCGCAACTAATGAAAAACTGTTTTTT
-,-,TRBJ1-1,TRBV19,CASGGWVNTEAFF,TGTGCCAGCGGGGGTTGGGTGAACACTGAAGCTTTCTTT
many,-,TRBJ1-5,TRBV7-9,CASSPPGSNQPQHF,TGTGCCAGCAGCCCCCCGGGAAGTAATCAGCCCCAGCATTTT
-,TRBD1,TRBJ1-1,TRBV7-9,CASSLGQGIDTEAFF,TGTGCCAGCAGCTTGGGACAGGGAATTGATACTGAAGCTTTCTTT
-,TRBD1,TRBJ1-6,TRBV18,CASSSGTGVSPLHF,TGTGCCAGTTCCTCCGGGACAGGGGTCTCACCCCTCCACTTT
once,TRBD1,TRBJ1-5,TRBV7-6,CASSPGQGGNQPQHF,TGTGCCAGCAGCCCTGGACAGGGGGGCAATCAGCCCCAGCATTTT
-,-,TRBJ1-3,TRBV14,CASSYQGGNTIYF,TGTGCCAGCAGCTATCAGGGTGGAAACACCATATATTTT
-,TRBD2,TRBJ2-1,TRBV27,CASSKLLASSSYNEQFF,TGTGCCAGCAGTAAGCTACTAGCGTCGAGCTCCTACAATGAGCAGTTCTTC
-,TRBD2,TRBJ2-5,TRBV9,CASSMTSGRVLQETQYF,TGTGCCAGCAGCATGACTTCAGGGAGGGTTTTACAAGAGACCCAGTACTTC
-,TRBD1,TRBJ1-1,TRBV3-1/TRBV3-2,CASSQTDRVGTEAFF,TGTGCCAGCAGCCAAACTGACAGGGTTGGGACTGAAGCTTTCTTT
-,-,TRBJ2-3,TRBV7-2,CASRSWPSTDTQYF,TGTGCCAGCAGGTCCTGGCCCAGCACAGATACGCAGTATTTT
-,-,TRBJ2-1,TRBV11-3,CASSLEGGPYNEQFF,TGTGCCAGCAGCTTGGAGGGGGGGCCTTACAATGAGCAGTTCTTC
-,-,TRBJ1-3,TRBV6-5,CASSYSQWGNTIYF,TGTGCCAGCAGTTACTCGCAGTGGGGAAACACCATATATTTT
-,-,TRBJ1-3,TRBV6-5,CASSYRGGGNTIYF,TGTGCCAGCAGTTATAGGGGGGGAGGAAACACCATATATTTT
-,-,TRBJ1-2,TRBV4-1,CASRPRSDINYGYTF,TGCGCCAGCAGACCCAGGTCAGATATTAACTATGGCTACACCTTC
-,TRBD1,TRBJ1-1,TRBV27,CASRRGTGGSEAFF,TGTGCCAGCAGGAGAGGGACAGGGGGTTCTGAAGCTTTCTTT
-,-,TRBJ2-2,TRBV10-2,CASSLGRWSGTGELFF,TGCGCCAGCTCCCTGGGCCGGTGGAGCGGCACCGGGGAGCTGTTTTTT
-,TRBD2,TRBJ2-3,TRBV7-2,CASSLAAGGFDTQYF,TGTGCCAGCAGCTTAGCCGCGGGGGGTTTTGATACGCAGTATTTT
once,TRBD2,TRBJ2-5,TRBV3-1/TRBV3-2,CASSPGGTSGGVGTQYF,TGTGCCAGCAGCCCAGGAGGGACTAGCGGGGGGGTTGGGACCCAGTACTTC
-,-,TRBJ1-1,TRBV5-1,CASSLELGQTEAFF,TGCGCCAGCAGCCTAGAGTTGGGGCAGACTGAAGCTTTCTTT
-,-,TRBJ1-6,TRBV7-2,CASSARTANSPLHF,TGTGCCAGCAGCGCCAGGACTGCTAATTCACCCCTCCACTTT
-,-,TRBJ1-3,TRBV7-9,CASSPTRPWGLGSGNTIYF,TGTGCCAGCAGCCCCACTCGACCTTGGGGCCTAGGTAGTGGAAACACCATATATTTT
-,-,TRBJ2-7,TRBV9,CASSVEMSNYEQYF,TGTGCCAGCAGCGTAGAAATGTCAAACTACGAGCAGTACTTC
-,-,TRBJ2-3,TRBV2,CASGRLGTDTQYF,TGTGCCAGCGGAAGACTAGGAACAGATACGCAGTATTTT
-,-,TRBJ1-5,TRBV4-1,CASSPNRDTQNQPQHF,TGCGCCAGCAGCCCAAACCGGGACACCCAAAATCAGCCCCAGCATTTT
-,TRBD1,TRBJ1-2,TRBV7-9,CASSLPPVGQGRYGYTF,TGTGCCAGCAGCTTACCCCCCGTGGGACAGGGGCGCTATGGCTACACCTTC
-,-,TRBJ1-2,TRBV4-3,CASSPARGYGYTF,TGCGCCAGCAGCCCAGCCCGGGGCTATGGCTACACCTTC
-,TRBD2,TRBJ2-3,TRBV5-1,CASSWLAGLSTDTQYF,TGCGCCAGCAGCTGGCTAGCGGGCCTTAGCACAGATACGCAGTATTTT
-,TRBD1,TRBJ1-1,TRBV7-6,CASSSRGQGRTEAFF,TGTGCCAGCAGCTCCCGCGGACAGGGGCGGACTGAAGCTTTCTTT